These T cell receptor beta chains were read from a single sample in a study of T cells in localized non-small cell lung cancer. Generated by immunoSEQ multiplex PCR, the TCRdb table keeps only in-frame clones and is missing some. The repertoire holds 20,000 to 25,000 clones, with around nine tenths as singletons. The material was peripheral blood, obtained before any cancer treatment. Receptors originate from a woman between 35 and 70 years old with stage I lung adenocarcinoma. Both conserved end residues are part of each CDR3. D genes are given only for firm matches. For some rows the clone size is stated as once, few or many, or as a class when expanded; others skip it.

clone size,D gene,V gene,J gene,CDR3 protein,CDR3 DNA
.,TRBD2,TRBV11-3,TRBJ2-1,CASRGATSGDYNEQFF,TGTGCCAGCAGGGGGGCGACTAGCGGGGATTACAATGAGCAGTTCTTC
.,TRBD2,TRBV11-3,TRBJ2-1,CASSLESGREGNEQFF,TGTGCCAGCAGCTTAGAGTCCGGGCGGGAGGGGAATGAGCAGTTCTTC
.,TRBD1,TRBV6-5,TRBJ1-2,CASSYSTGEVNYGYTF,TGTGCCAGCAGTTACTCTACAGGGGAGGTTAACTATGGCTACACCTTC
.,.,TRBV5-4,TRBJ2-4,CASSLRGVKNIQYF,TGTGCCAGCAGCTTGCGAGGAGTAAAAAACATTCAGTACTTC
once,TRBD1,TRBV28,TRBJ2-7,CASSFIGTGTYEQYF,TGTGCCAGCAGTTTTATTGGGACAGGAACCTACGAGCAGTACTTC
.,.,TRBV15,TRBJ1-2,CATSRDSEGWSYTF,TGTGCCACCAGCAGAGATTCGGAGGGTTGGAGCTACACCTTC
.,.,TRBV19,TRBJ1-5,CASSISGTSQPQHF,TGTGCCAGTAGTATTTCGGGGACGAGTCAGCCCCAGCATTTT
.,TRBD2,TRBV7-8,TRBJ2-7,CASSLLAGAEQYF,TGTGCCAGCAGTTTACTAGCGGGAGCCGAGCAGTACTTC
.,TRBD1,TRBV7-2,TRBJ1-4,CASSLGGGTVKRLFF,TGTGCCAGCAGCTTAGGTGGCGGGACAGTAAAAAGACTGTTTTTT
.,TRBD1,TRBV7-2,TRBJ2-4,CASSFTGGPGDIQYF,TGTGCCAGCAGCTTTACAGGGGGCCCGGGGGACATTCAGTACTTC
.,TRBD1,TRBV4-1,TRBJ1-1,CASSQGIGTGASEAFF,TGCGCCAGCAGCCAAGGGATTGGAACAGGGGCATCTGAAGCTTTCTTT
.,TRBD2,TRBV2,TRBJ2-1,CASSGTSGSSYNEQFF,TGTGCCAGCAGCGGCACTAGCGGGAGCTCCTACAATGAGCAGTTCTTC
.,TRBD2,TRBV6-6,TRBJ2-1,CASSSGRPTYNEQFF,TGTGCCAGCAGTAGCGGGAGGCCAACTTACAATGAGCAGTTCTTC
.,TRBD1,TRBV5-1,TRBJ2-7,CASSLEPDRGPAEQYF,TGCGCCAGCAGCTTGGAGCCCGACAGGGGACCGGCCGAGCAGTACTTC
.,.,TRBV10-2,TRBJ1-3,CASREGAGNTIYF,TGCGCCAGCAGGGAGGGCGCAGGAAACACCATATATTTT
.,.,TRBV30,TRBJ2-3,CANSRGPDTQYF,TGTGCCAACTCACGAGGCCCAGATACGCAGTATTTT
.,.,TRBV11-3,TRBJ2-6,CASSRTLSGANVLTF,TGTGCCAGCAGCCGGACTCTCTCTGGGGCCAACGTCCTGACTTTC
.,TRBD2,TRBV2,TRBJ2-2,CAVGGLAGGPGTGELFF,TGTGCCGTAGGAGGGCTAGCGGGAGGGCCGGGCACCGGGGAGCTGTTTTTT
.,.,TRBV5-4,TRBJ2-4,CASSLGGAGAKNIQYF,TGTGCCAGCAGCTTGGGCGGAGCAGGAGCCAAAAACATTCAGTACTTC
.,.,TRBV11-2,TRBJ2-1,CASSLDSYNEQFF,TGTGCCAGCAGCTTAGATTCGTACAATGAGCAGTTCTTC
.,TRBD1,TRBV27,TRBJ2-7,CASSFGGTGAREQYF,TGTGCCAGCAGTTTTGGGGGGACAGGCGCTCGCGAGCAGTACTTC
.,.,TRBV13,TRBJ2-7,CASSYGRSYEQYF,TGTGCCAGCAGCTACGGACGGTCCTACGAGCAGTACTTC
.,.,TRBV28,TRBJ1-5,CASSSSAGNQPQHF,TGTGCCAGCAGTTCGTCAGCTGGCAATCAGCCCCAGCATTTT
.,.,TRBV6-4,TRBJ2-3,CASSMTDSTDTQYF,TGTGCCAGCAGTATGACGGATAGCACAGATACGCAGTATTTT
.,.,TRBV6-6,TRBJ1-2,CASRHLDGYGYTF,TGTGCCAGCAGACACTTAGACGGTTATGGCTACACCTTC
.,.,TRBV2,TRBJ1-5,CASSEYSGGINQPQHF,TGTGCCAGCAGTGAATACTCGGGGGGTATCAATCAGCCCCAGCATTTT
.,TRBD2,TRBV7-8,TRBJ2-7,CASSPREGLSYEQYF,TGTGCCAGCAGCCCGCGGGAGGGCCTCTCCTACGAGCAGTACTTC
.,.,TRBV5-1,TRBJ2-1,CASSLDPGNHNEQFF,TGCGCCAGCAGCTTGGACCCAGGGAACCACAATGAGCAGTTCTTC
few,.,TRBV18,TRBJ1-1,CASSHLNTEAFF,TGTGCCAGCTCCCATTTGAACACTGAAGCTTTCTTT
.,.,TRBV4-3,TRBJ2-1,CASSQERKNEQFF,TGCGCCAGCAGCCAAGAGAGAAAGAATGAGCAGTTCTTC
.,.,TRBV6-7,TRBJ2-2,CASSYLGLRRVRSTGELFF,TGTGCCAGCAGTTACTTAGGGCTGCGCAGGGTGAGAAGCACCGGGGAGCTGTTTTTT
.,TRBD1,TRBV6-6,TRBJ1-1,CASSYDRVAEAFF,TGTGCCAGCAGTTATGACAGGGTCGCTGAAGCTTTCTTT
.,.,TRBV5-5,TRBJ1-3,CASSPGDLSGNTIYF,TGTGCCAGCAGCCCTGGGGACCTCTCTGGAAACACCATATATTTT
.,.,TRBV29-1,TRBJ1-2,CSVAQRANYGYTF,TGCAGCGTCGCACAGAGAGCTAACTATGGCTACACCTTC
.,.,TRBV28,TRBJ2-5,CASSRGGTQYF,TGTGCCAGCAGCAGAGGGGGGACCCAGTACTTC
.,.,TRBV5-1,TRBJ1-1,CASSLVGTEGEAFF,TGCGCCAGCAGCTTGGTAGGCACCGAGGGTGAAGCTTTCTTT
.,TRBD2,TRBV9,TRBJ2-1,CASSISGTIYNEQFF,TGTGCCAGCAGCATTAGCGGGACGATCTACAATGAGCAGTTCTTC
.,.,TRBV2,TRBJ1-4,CASISAGEKLFF,TGTGCCAGCATCTCCGCAGGGGAAAAACTGTTTTTT
.,TRBD2,TRBV6-5,TRBJ2-5,CASSYPGLAETQYF,TGTGCCAGCAGTTACCCTGGACTAGCCGAGACCCAGTACTTC